This TCR beta chain was identified during a study of shared clonotypes between healthy human individuals. General study results and limits: When naive CD4 clonotypes were compared across several donors, around 4.6% were shared.

A remark on this clone: Its antigen remains unknown.

Sequencing was performed with immunoSEQ multiplex PCR; in TCRdb, only in-frame clones are kept and a portion is missing. The sample has fewer than 2.5 million clones; 93% are singletons. This receptor was obtained from a man younger than 35 in good health. Some clones in this sample may be carry-over from other donors' samples. Sequenced material: naive CD4+ T cells from PBMCs. Subset given: CD45RA+ positively selected.

CDR3: CASSLREGFNNQPQHF. In DNA form, the CDR3 reads TGCGCCAGCAGCCTAAGGGAGGGGTTTAATAATCAGCCCCAGCATTTT. V usage is TRBV4-3 and J usage is TRBJ1-5, with TRBD1 as a possible D gene (5 bases). The CDR3 sequence is 16 residues long. The germline CDR1 and CDR2 sequences are LGHNA and YSLEER. V gave up 4 bases and J gave up 4 bases, with 17 bases separating them.